The 29 T cell receptor beta chains in this list originate from one sample, sequenced in a study of T cell responses to AZD1222 COVID-19 vaccine. The table came from immunoSEQ multiplex PCR; TCRdb's copy has only in-frame clones and leaves some out. The sample holds approximately 120,000 clones, approximately 85% seen once. Sequenced material: peripheral blood, taken 28 days after the second AZD1222 dose. These receptors came from an adult who received the AZD1222 COVID-19 vaccine.

This chain connects TRBV19 to TRBJ1-1; D perhaps matches TRBD1 (6 bases). This CDR3 comprises 16 residues. Between the trimmed V and J ends, which lost 7 bases and 0 bases, there was a span of 18 bases. From germline, CDR1 is LNHDA and CDR2 SQIVND (reference sequence). The DNA for the CDR3 is TGTGCCAGTAATGGCAGGGGACTAACATTGAACACTGAAGCTTTCTTT. Translation gives CASNGRGLTLNTEAFF.

The chain combines TRBV6-1 with TRBJ2-7; D call uncertain. Trimming removed 2 bases from V and 3 bases from J, with 11 bases in between. The CDR3 loop spans 14 amino acids. The germline V gene encodes CDR1 MNHNS and CDR2 SASEGT. CDR3 protein: CASSEKYLNYEQYF. CDR3 nucleotides: TGTGCCAGCAGTGAAAAGTACCTAAACTACGAGCAGTACTTC.

CDR3 loop: CASSKGQGTSNTGELFF. CDR3 nucleotides: TGTGCCAGCAGTAAAGGACAGGGAACCTCGAACACCGGGGAGCTGTTTTTT. The chain employs TRBV3-1 (or the pseudogene TRBV3-2) and TRBJ2-2, with 8 bases identical to TRBD1. This CDR3 spans 17 amino acids. The J segment lost 0 bases and the V segment lost 6 bases, leaving 9 bases of the junction unmatched. Germline V gives CDR1 LGHDT, CDR2 YNNKEL (reference sequence).

The chain carries TRBV27 and TRBJ2-4, with D unclear. V lost 8 bases and J lost 2, with 10 bases in between. The CDR3 contains 13 residues. Germline V lookup: CDR1 MNHEY, CDR2 SMNVEV (reference sequence). CDR3 nucleotides: TGTGCCAGCCCCCGAGGAACCAAAAACATTCAGTACTTC. It translates to CASPRGTKNIQYF.

The chain carries TRBV11-1 and TRBJ1-1; D may be TRBD1 (6 bases). The V gene lost 4 bases and the J gene lost 1 base, with 16 bases spanning the gap. CDR3 length: 16 residues. The V gene's germline CDR1 is SGHAT and CDR2 FQDESV (reference sequence). The chain's CDR3 is CASSSTSGTTNTEAFF. CDR3 DNA sequence: TGTGCCAGCAGCTCAACTTCCGGGACAACGAACACTGAAGCTTTCTTT.

The gene calls are TRBV28 and TRBJ2-7, with D perhaps TRBD2 (5 bases). CDR1 and CDR2 (germline): MDHEN, SYDVKM. The V and J ends lost 3 bases and 6 bases respectively, with 15 bases between them. The CDR3 has 14 amino acids. As DNA, the CDR3 is TGTGCCAGCAGTTTTGGGTCCGGGGTCTCCGAGCAGTACTTC. Protein: CASSFGSGVSEQYF.

This rearrangement joins TRBV19 to TRBJ1-5, with 9 bases lining up with TRBD1. Germline V gene data show CDR1 as LNHDA and CDR2 as SQIVND (reference sequence). This CDR3 has 15 amino acids. The junction had 1 base not matched to a gene; V was cut back by 1 base and J by 3 bases. CDR3 DNA: TGTGCCAGTAGTATAGGGGACAGGGCCAATCAGCCCCAGCATTTT. Translated: CASSIGDRANQPQHF.

CDR3 sequence reads: CAREDGYNEQFF. The CDR3 DNA reads as TGTGCCAGGGAGGACGGCTACAATGAGCAGTTCTTC. This chain links TRBV21-1 with TRBJ2-1; the table names TRBD2, a call not compared with the DNA. TRBV21-1 is shown as a pseudogene. This CDR3 is 12 amino acids long.

The J gene is TRBJ2-1, the V gene TRBV5-1; 7 bases map to TRBD1. Per the germline V gene, CDR1 is SGHRS and CDR2 is YFSETQ. The ends lost 4 bases at V and 3 bases at J; junction bases unmatched: 7. CDR3 length: 15 amino acids. The CDR3 region has the DNA TGCGCCAGCAGCCGCGTGGGACAGATCTACAATGAGCAGTTCTTC. Protein: CASSRVGQIYNEQFF. The full variable domain, completed using reference TRBV5-1 and TRBJ2-1, is KAGVTQTPRYLIKTRGQQVTLSCSPISGHRSVSWYQQTPGQGLQFLFEYFSETQRNKGNFPGRFSGRQFSNSRSEMNVSTLELGDSALYLCASSRVGQIYNEQFFGPGTRLTVL.

The chain recombines TRBV6-4 with TRBJ1-1, with a tentative D call TRBD1 (5 bases). The V end was cut by 1 base, the J end by 11 bases, with 11 bases between. CDR3 length: 12 residues. The V gene's germline CDR1 is MRHNA and CDR2 SNTAGT. The CDR3 is CASSDWTRRAFF. CDR3 DNA: TGTGCCAGCAGTGACTGGACAAGGCGCGCTTTCTTT.

The genes are TRBV5-1 and TRBJ1-6; 9 bases align to TRBD1. V shed 2 bases, J shed 9 bases, and the junction held 9 bases outside the gene matches. This CDR3 spans 16 amino acids. Germline CDR1 is SGHRS and CDR2 is YFSETQ. The CDR3 sequence is CASSLSTGGGRSPLHF. CDR3 bases: TGCGCCAGCAGCTTAAGTACAGGGGGCGGTCGTTCACCCCTCCACTTT.

This chain links TRBV27 with TRBJ1-6; possible D gene TRBD1, 5 bases. CDR1 and CDR2 from the germline V gene are MNHEY and SMNVEV (reference sequence). V lost 4 bases, J lost 1 base, and 20 bases lay in between. This CDR3 is built from 19 residues. The CDR3 nucleotides are TGTGCCAGCAGTTACTTCCGGCGTACAGGCAGTTCCTATAATTCACCCCTCCACTTT. Translated: CASSYFRRTGSSYNSPLHF.

The rearrangement joins TRBV7-9 to TRBJ1-1, with no clear D. V was trimmed by 7 bases and J by 8 bases, leaving 17 bases between them. Germline assignment: CDR1 SEHNR and CDR2 FQNEAQ (reference sequence). This CDR3 region has 13 residues. The chain's CDR3 is CASTYLEVAEAFF. The CDR3 nucleotides read TGTGCCAGCACCTACCTCGAGGTGGCAGAAGCTTTCTTT.

This chain uses TRBV11-2 with TRBJ2-1, with D perhaps matching TRBD1 (6 bases). V lost 7 bases and J 0 bases, leaving 16 bases between the germline ends. This CDR3 region has 16 residues. Germline V gene lookup returns CDR1 SGHAT and CDR2 FQNNGV. In DNA, the CDR3 is TGTGCCAGCACCCTAACTGGGACAAGCTCCTACAATGAGCAGTTCTTC. Protein product: CASTLTGTSSYNEQFF.

V gene TRBV6-5 combines with J gene TRBJ2-1; a weak D match, TRBD2 (6 bases). The CDR3 has 16 residues. The germline V gene encodes CDR1 MNHEY and CDR2 SVGAGI. V lost 5 bases and J 4 bases, leaving 18 bases between the germline ends. This CDR3 is CASSNWRGSWYNEQFF. The CDR3 region has the DNA TGTGCCAGCAGTAACTGGAGGGGTTCATGGTACAATGAGCAGTTCTTC.

The rearrangement uses TRBV5-1 and TRBJ2-1; TRBD1 agrees at 9 bases. V was clipped by 4 bases and J by 10 bases; unmatched bases: 6. From germline, CDR1 is SGHRS and CDR2 YFSETQ. This CDR3 is 13 amino acids long. The CDR3 sequence: CASSQGQGQEQFF. CDR3 DNA sequence: TGCGCCAGCAGCCAGGGACAGGGTCAGGAGCAGTTCTTC. Using reference TRBV5-1 and TRBJ2-1 for the parts outside the CDR3, the full variable domain is KAGVTQTPRYLIKTRGQQVTLSCSPISGHRSVSWYQQTPGQGLQFLFEYFSETQRNKGNFPGRFSGRQFSNSRSEMNVSTLELGDSALYLCASSQGQGQEQFFGPGTRLTVL.

V and J are TRBV7-8 and TRBJ1-4; D not certain. This CDR3 is 14 amino acids long. Trimming pared 7 bases from V and 0 bases from J, leaving 9 bases between. From germline, CDR1 is SGHVS and CDR2 FQNEAQ. This chain's CDR3 is CASNPSATNEKLFF. The CDR3 coding sequence is TGTGCCAGCAACCCCAGCGCAACTAATGAAAAACTGTTTTTT.

This clone was observed a single time. Here the CDR3 reads CASSQDVGPEQFF. The CDR3 nucleotides are TGTGCCAGCAGCCAAGATGTGGGGCCGGAGCAGTTCTTC. This sequence joins TRBV3-1 (or the pseudogene TRBV3-2) and TRBJ2-1; the D gene is possibly TRBD1 (5 bases). Germline lookup yields CDR1 LGHDT and CDR2 YNNKEL (reference sequence). V lost 0 bases and J 10 bases, leaving 10 bases between the germline ends. This CDR3 has 13 residues.

The chain couples TRBV19 to TRBJ1-3; D not resolved. This CDR3 is built from 16 residues. The germline V and J ends were trimmed by 5 bases and 0 bases, with 14 bases remaining between them. Germline CDR1 is LNHDA and CDR2 is SQIVND (reference sequence). As DNA, the CDR3 is TGTGCCAGTAGTCCCCCCCTAGGAAGCTCTGGAAACACCATATATTTT. Translation: CASSPPLGSSGNTIYF.

This chain links TRBV5-4 with TRBJ2-5; unclear D gene. Looked up from germline, CDR1 is SGHNT and CDR2 is YYREEE (reference sequence). The CDR3 has 13 residues. V was trimmed by 2 bases and J by 1 base, leaving 6 bases between them. The CDR3 loop reads CASSFRTQETQYF. In nucleotides, the CDR3 is TGTGCCAGCAGCTTCCGGACCCAAGAGACCCAGTACTTC.

CDR3 bases: TGCGCCAGCAGCCAAGTACTCACTGTCCTCTCTGGGGCCAACGTCCTGACTTTC. Translating gives CASSQVLTVLSGANVLTF. The V call is TRBV4-3, the J call TRBJ2-6; D gene unclear. The germline V gene encodes CDR1 LGHNA and CDR2 YSLEER. Trimming shortened V by 1 base and J by 0 bases, and 13 bases separated the two germline ends. This CDR3 spans 18 amino acids.

This clone turned up a few times. The chain links TRBV29-1 to TRBJ1-3; D is perhaps TRBD1 (6 bases). Trimming took 7 bases from V and 0 from J, leaving 10 bases between them. This CDR3 has 13 residues. Looked up from germline, CDR1 is SQVTM and CDR2 is ANQGSEA. CDR3 coding DNA: TGCAGCGCCCGGACAGTCTCTGGAAACACCATATATTTT. Its protein is CSARTVSGNTIYF.

The chain employs TRBV7-9 and TRBJ2-1; 7 bases are shared with TRBD2. There are 15 residues in the CDR3. In germline, CDR1 is SEHNR, CDR2 FQNEAQ (reference sequence). V trimming: 1 base; J trimming: 8 bases; junction bases outside the gene matches: 8. The CDR3 bases are TGTGCCAGCAGCTTAGGCGGGGGAGTCCACCATGAGCAGTTCTTC. Amino acid sequence: CASSLGGGVHHEQFF.

The rearrangement links TRBV6-5 to TRBJ2-4; D may be TRBD1 or TRBD2 (6 bases each). The CDR3 is made up of 15 amino acids. Trimming took 0 bases from V and 2 from J, leaving 8 bases between them. Germline values: CDR1 MNHEY, CDR2 SVGAGI. CDR3: CASSYSGGTKNIQYF. The CDR3 DNA sequence: TGTGCCAGCAGTTACTCAGGGGGGACCAAAAACATTCAGTACTTC.

V gene TRBV7-2 combines with J gene TRBJ1-1, with D unclear. Germline V gene data show CDR1 as SGHTA and CDR2 as FQGNSA. V lost 6 bases, J lost 0 bases, and 23 bases lay in between. This CDR3 spans 18 amino acids. The CDR3 sequence: CASRLSEGRIEMNTEAFF. CDR3 DNA: TGTGCCAGCAGACTCTCTGAAGGTAGAATAGAAATGAACACTGAAGCTTTCTTT.

The V and J genes are TRBV11-2 and TRBJ1-6; no clear D. From germline, CDR1 is SGHAT and CDR2 FQNNGV. The CDR3 extends over 15 amino acids. V gave up 8 bases and J gave up 6 bases, with 17 bases separating them. The CDR3 loop reads CASAPVGEFNSPLHF. The CDR3 DNA sequence: TGTGCCAGCGCCCCCGTCGGGGAATTTAATTCACCCCTCCACTTT.

This clone was counted only a few times. The chain has TRBV18 and TRBJ1-1; a possible D gene is TRBD1 (6 bases). This CDR3 spans 12 amino acids. Trimming cost V 6 bases and J 1 base, with 6 bases left between them. Germline V gene sequence: CDR1 KGHSH, CDR2 LQKENI. CDR3 sequence (DNA): TGTGCCAGCTCGGGACAGAACACTGAAGCTTTCTTT. Encoded protein: CASSGQNTEAFF.

The chain is built from TRBV6-1 and TRBJ1-1; unclear D gene. The V gene lost 2 bases and the J gene lost 0 bases, with 7 bases spanning the gap. The CDR3 spans 14 residues. Germline CDR1 reads MNHNS; CDR2 reads SASEGT. The CDR3 sequence: CASSETRMNTEAFF. The DNA for the CDR3 is TGTGCCAGCAGTGAAACCAGAATGAACACTGAAGCTTTCTTT.

The rearrangement uses TRBV5-6 and TRBJ1-2; TRBD1 matches at 9 bases. The germline V gene encodes CDR1 SGHDT and CDR2 YYEEEE. This CDR3 is 16 amino acids long. Trimming removed 4 bases from V and 2 bases from J; junction bases left unmatched: 9. The CDR3 protein is CASSGPRDRENYGYTF. The CDR3 coding sequence is TGTGCCAGCAGCGGACCACGGGACAGGGAAAACTATGGCTACACCTTC.